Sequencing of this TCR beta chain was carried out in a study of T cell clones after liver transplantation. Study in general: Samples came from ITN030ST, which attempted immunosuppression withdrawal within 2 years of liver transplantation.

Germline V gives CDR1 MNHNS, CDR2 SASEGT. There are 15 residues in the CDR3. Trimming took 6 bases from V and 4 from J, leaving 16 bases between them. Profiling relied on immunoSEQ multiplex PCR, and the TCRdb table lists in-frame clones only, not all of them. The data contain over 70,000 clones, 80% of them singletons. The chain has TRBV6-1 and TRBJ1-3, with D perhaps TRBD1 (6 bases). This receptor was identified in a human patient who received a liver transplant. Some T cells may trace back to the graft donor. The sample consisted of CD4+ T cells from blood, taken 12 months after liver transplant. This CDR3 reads CASSPRETGGNTIYF. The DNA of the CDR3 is TGTGCCAGCAGCCCAAGGGAGACAGGAGGAAACACCATATATTTT.